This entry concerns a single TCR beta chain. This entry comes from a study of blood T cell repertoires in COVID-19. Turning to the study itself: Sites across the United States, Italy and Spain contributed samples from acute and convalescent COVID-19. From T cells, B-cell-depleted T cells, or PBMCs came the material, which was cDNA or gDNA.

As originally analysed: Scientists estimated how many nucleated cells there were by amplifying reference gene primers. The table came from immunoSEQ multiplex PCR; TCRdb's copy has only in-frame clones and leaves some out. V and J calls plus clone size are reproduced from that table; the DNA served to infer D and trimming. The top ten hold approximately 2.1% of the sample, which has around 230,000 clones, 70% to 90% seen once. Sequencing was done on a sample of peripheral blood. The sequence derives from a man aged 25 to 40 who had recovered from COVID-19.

CDR3 in amino acids: CASSPGTSGFNEQFF. In DNA form, the CDR3 reads TGTGCCAGCAGCCCCGGGACTAGCGGGTTCAATGAGCAGTTCTTC. V usage is TRBV11-3 and J usage is TRBJ2-1, with 12 bases lining up with TRBD2. The CDR3 has 15 residues. CDR1 is SGHNT and CDR2 is YENEEA in the germline V gene. The J segment lost 6 bases and the V segment lost 5 bases, leaving 5 bases of the junction unmatched.